These T cell receptor beta chains were read from a single sample in a study of cytomegalovirus exposure and HLA in healthy donors. Using immunoSEQ multiplex PCR, the repertoire was profiled, and TCRdb retains in-frame clones only, with some absent. The sample comprises 120,000 or so clones, around 78% of which are singletons, and roughly 6.3% rests with the top ten. Sequences were obtained from PBMCs. The receptors come from a woman in her forties in good health and CMV-seronegative. CDR3s include the opening cysteine and the closing phenylalanine or tryptophan. D genes are given only for firm matches. Some rows have no size entry. The others give once, few or many, or a class for an expanded clone.

.	TRBV18	.	TRBJ2-7	CASSPPQGRPYEQYF	TGTGCCAGCTCACCTCCCCAGGGAAGGCCCTACGAGCAGTACTTC
.	TRBV6-1	.	TRBJ1-5	CASSDRGRQPQHF	TGTGCCAGCAGTGATCGGGGTAGGCAGCCCCAGCATTTT
.	TRBV7-9	.	TRBJ1-1	CASSFRDTEAFF	TGTGCCAGCAGCTTTCGGGACACTGAAGCTTTCTTT
.	TRBV27	.	TRBJ2-7	CASSLSISSYEQYF	TGTGCCAGCAGTTTATCGATTAGCTCCTACGAGCAGTACTTC
.	TRBV6-1	.	TRBJ2-3	CASSLERGGKDTQYF	TGTGCCAGCAGCCTAGAGAGAGGGGGTAAGGATACGCAGTATTTT
.	TRBV28	.	TRBJ2-2	CASTLEVSSNTGELFF	TGTGCCAGCACCTTGGAGGTCAGCTCGAACACCGGGGAGCTGTTTTTT
TRBD1	TRBV28	.	TRBJ2-1	CASSSRQGRIEQFF	TGTGCCAGCAGTTCCAGACAGGGGAGGATTGAGCAGTTCTTC
TRBD1	TRBV7-6	.	TRBJ1-3	CASSPDRGRISGNTIYF	TGTGCCAGCAGCCCAGACAGGGGCCGCATCTCTGGAAACACCATATATTTT
.	TRBV28	.	TRBJ2-6	CASSLHTGSAGANVLTF	TGTGCCAGCAGTCTTCATACAGGGAGTGCTGGGGCCAACGTCCTGACTTTC
.	TRBV15	.	TRBJ2-7	CATSRDVATGWNEQYF	TGTGCCACCAGCAGAGATGTAGCCACGGGGTGGAACGAGCAGTACTTC
.	TRBV19	few	TRBJ1-2	CASSPSLATRGGYTF	TGTGCCAGTAGCCCGTCCCTCGCTACACGGGGTGGCTACACCTTC
.	TRBV2	.	TRBJ1-2	CAGGQTANYGYTF	TGTGCCGGTGGACAGACCGCTAACTATGGCTACACCTTC